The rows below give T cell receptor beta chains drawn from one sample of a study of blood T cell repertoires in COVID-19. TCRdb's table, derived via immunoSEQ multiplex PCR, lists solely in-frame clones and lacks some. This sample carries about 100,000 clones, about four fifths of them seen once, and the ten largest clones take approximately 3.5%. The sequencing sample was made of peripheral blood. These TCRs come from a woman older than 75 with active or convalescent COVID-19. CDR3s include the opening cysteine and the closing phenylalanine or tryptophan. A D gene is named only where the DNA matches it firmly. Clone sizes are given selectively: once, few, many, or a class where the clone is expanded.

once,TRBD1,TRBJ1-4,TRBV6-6,TGTGCCAGCAGAAGTGGACAGGGAATGGGAGATGAAAAACTGTTTTTT,CASRSGQGMGDEKLFF
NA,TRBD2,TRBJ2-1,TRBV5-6,TGTGCCAGCAGCTCGACGGGGGGTGAGCAGTTCTTC,CASSSTGGEQFF
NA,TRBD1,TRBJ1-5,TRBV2,TGTGCCAGCAGGATCCGGGACAGGGGTGGCGGAAGCAATCAGCCCCAGCATTTT,CASRIRDRGGGSNQPQHF
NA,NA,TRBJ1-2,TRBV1,TGCACCAGCAGCCACCCCGACAGGGCGAGTGGCTACACCTTC,CTSSHPDRASGYTF
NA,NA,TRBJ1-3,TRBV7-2,TGTGCCAGCAGCTTAGGGCCAGGGAACGGAAACACCATATATTTT,CASSLGPGNGNTIYF
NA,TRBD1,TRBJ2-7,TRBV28,TGTGCCAGCAGGCCCTCGACAGGGGGTTTCTACGAGCAGTACTTC,CASRPSTGGFYEQYF
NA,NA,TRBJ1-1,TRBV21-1,TGTGCCAGCAGCGGAGGCCCACGAGGGGGTATGAACACTGAAGCTTTCTTT,CASSGGPRGGMNTEAFF
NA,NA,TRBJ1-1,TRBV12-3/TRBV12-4,TGTGCCAGCACCTTAGAAGCGGGACTGAGAGCTTTCTTT,CASTLEAGLRAFF
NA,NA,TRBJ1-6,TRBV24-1,TGTGCCACCAGTCCAGGGTCTCGATCACCCCTCCACTTT,CATSPGSRSPLHF
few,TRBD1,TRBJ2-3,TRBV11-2,TGTGCCAGCAGACGGACAGGCCCAGATACGCAGTATTTT,CASRRTGPDTQYF
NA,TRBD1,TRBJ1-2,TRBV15,TGTGCCACCAGCAGCGGACAGGGAAACTATGGCTACACCTTC,CATSSGQGNYGYTF
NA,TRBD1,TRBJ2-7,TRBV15,TGTGCCACCAGCAAAAACAGGGGGCCCTACGAGCAGTACTTC,CATSKNRGPYEQYF
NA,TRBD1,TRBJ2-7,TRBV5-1,TGCGCCAGCAGCCACCCCACAGGGGCCAGCTCCTACGAGCAGTACTTC,CASSHPTGASSYEQYF
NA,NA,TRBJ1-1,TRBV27,TGTGCCAGCAGTTTATCAGCAGGGTCTGAAGCTTTCTTT,CASSLSAGSEAFF
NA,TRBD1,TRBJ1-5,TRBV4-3,TGCGCCAGCAGCCGAAGGACAGGGTTGGTCGAGCCCCAGCATTTT,CASSRRTGLVEPQHF
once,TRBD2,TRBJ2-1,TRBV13,TGTGCCAGCAGCTTAGGTGGTAGCGGGAGGGTATGGCAGTTCTTC,CASSLGGSGRVWQFF
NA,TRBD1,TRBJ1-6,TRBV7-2,TGTGCCAGCAGCCAGGTCTTTTCCGGGACAGGGGAGTCACCCCTCCACTTT,CASSQVFSGTGESPLHF
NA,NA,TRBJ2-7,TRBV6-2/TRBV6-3,TGTGCCAGCAGTAGTCTACGAGAGCAGTACTTC,CASSSLREQYF
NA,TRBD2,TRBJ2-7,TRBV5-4,TGTGCCAGCAGCTTGGCAGGTAGCGGGAGGGCAGGGCAGTACTTC,CASSLAGSGRAGQYF
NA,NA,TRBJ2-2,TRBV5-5,TGTGCCAGCAGCTCGGGGACAACGAACACCGGGGAGCTGTTTTTT,CASSSGTTNTGELFF
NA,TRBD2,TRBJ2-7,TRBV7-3,TGTGCCAGCAGCTCCGGACTAGCGGGAGCAAACGAGCAGTACTTC,CASSSGLAGANEQYF
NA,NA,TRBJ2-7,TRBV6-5,TGTGCCAGCAGTTACGGAGGAGTGCCCTACGAGCAGTACTTC,CASSYGGVPYEQYF
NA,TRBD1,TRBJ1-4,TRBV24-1,TGTGCCACCAGTGATCGGACAGGGGGGAATGAAAAACTGTTTTTT,CATSDRTGGNEKLFF
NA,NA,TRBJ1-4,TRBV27,TGTGCCAGCAGCCGTAACCCGGGGGGGGCGAGAGAAAAACTGTTTTTT,CASSRNPGGAREKLFF
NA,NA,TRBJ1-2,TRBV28,TGTGCCAGCAGTACGACAAGACTCGGACAGAAACCGCACTATGGCTACACCTTC,CASSTTRLGQKPHYGYTF
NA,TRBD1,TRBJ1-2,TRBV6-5,TGTGCCAGCAGCCGGACAGGGGAGCTCTATGGCTACACCTTC,CASSRTGELYGYTF
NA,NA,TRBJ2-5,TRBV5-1,TGCGCCAGCAGCCCAGGACGGGGGCAAGAGACCCAGTACTTC,CASSPGRGQETQYF
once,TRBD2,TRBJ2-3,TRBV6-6,TGTGCCAGCAGCCCCGGGAGGCGGCGTGAAAGTGATACGCAGTATTTT,CASSPGRRRESDTQYF
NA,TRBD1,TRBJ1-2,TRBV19,TGTGCCAGTAGTCCCCCCGGGACAGCCTTGAATGGCTACACCTTC,CASSPPGTALNGYTF
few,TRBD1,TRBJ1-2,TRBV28,TGTGCCAGCAGTCTGGCAGGGGGCGCTAGGGGCTACACCTTC,CASSLAGGARGYTF
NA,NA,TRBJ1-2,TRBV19,TGTGCCAGTAGACAAGGAGCTAACTATGGCTACACCTTC,CASRQGANYGYTF
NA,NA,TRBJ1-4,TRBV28,TGTGCCAGCAGTTTACCATCGACAGCGATTTCAACTAATGAAAAACTGTTTTTT,CASSLPSTAISTNEKLFF
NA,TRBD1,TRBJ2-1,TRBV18,TGTGCCAGCTCACCAGAACCGGGACAGCGTTATCTAATCAATGAGCAGTTCTTC,CASSPEPGQRYLINEQFF
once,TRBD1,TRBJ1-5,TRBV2,TGTGCCAGCGGACAGGGATGGGATCAGCCCCAGCATTTT,CASGQGWDQPQHF
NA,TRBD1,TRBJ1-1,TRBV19,TGTGCCAGTACTGACAATCAGGGGGCCGCTATGAACACTGAAGCTTTCTTT,CASTDNQGAAMNTEAFF
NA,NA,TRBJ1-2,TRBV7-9,TGTGCCAGCAGCCCTTACACTAACTATGGCTACACCTTC,CASSPYTNYGYTF
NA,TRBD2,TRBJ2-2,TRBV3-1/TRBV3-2,TGTGCCAGCAGCAAACGCGGGGGCACCGGGGAGCTGTTTTTT,CASSKRGGTGELFF
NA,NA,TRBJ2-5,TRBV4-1,TGCGCCAGCAGCCAAGATCCTAACGTAACTCCAGAGACCCAGTACTTC,CASSQDPNVTPETQYF
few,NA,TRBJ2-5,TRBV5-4,TGTGCCAGCAGCTTGAGGAGCGGAGGATTCCAAGAGACCCAGTACTTC,CASSLRSGGFQETQYF
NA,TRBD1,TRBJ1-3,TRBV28,TGTGCCAGCAGTTATGGGACAGTCGGGGGAAACACCATATATTTT,CASSYGTVGGNTIYF
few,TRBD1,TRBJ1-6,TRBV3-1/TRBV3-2,TGTGCCAGCAGCCCCGGACAGGGGGGATCACCCCTCCACTTT,CASSPGQGGSPLHF
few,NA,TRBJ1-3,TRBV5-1,TGCGCCAGCAGCACAGGGAGCTCTGGAAACACCATATATTTT,CASSTGSSGNTIYF
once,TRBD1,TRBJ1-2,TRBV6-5,TGTGCCAGCAGTCGCGAGACAGGGGGGGTTAATGGCTACACCTTC,CASSRETGGVNGYTF
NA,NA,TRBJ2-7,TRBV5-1,TGCGCCAGCAGCCAGGACGGGGGGCTCAACGAGCAGTACTTC,CASSQDGGLNEQYF
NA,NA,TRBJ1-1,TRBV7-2,TGTGCCAGCCAGGCCTGGGACACTGAAGCTTTCTTT,CASQAWDTEAFF
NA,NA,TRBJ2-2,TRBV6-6,TGTGCCAGCAGTCATAGACAGAACACCGGGGAGCTGTTTTTT,CASSHRQNTGELFF
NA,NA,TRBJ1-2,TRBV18,TGTGCCAGCTCACCACCGGAAAGGGGAGGCTACACCTTC,CASSPPERGGYTF
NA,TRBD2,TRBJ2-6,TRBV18,TGTGCCAGCTCACTATCCGGGGGGGCGTCCGGGGCCAACGTCCTGACTTTC,CASSLSGGASGANVLTF
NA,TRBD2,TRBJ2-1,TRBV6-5,TGTGCCAGCAGTATAGCGGGAGCCAACAATGAGCAGTTCTTC,CASSIAGANNEQFF
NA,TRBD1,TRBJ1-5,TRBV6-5,TGTGCCAGCACGGGACAGCATAGCAATCAGCCCCAGCATTTT,CASTGQHSNQPQHF
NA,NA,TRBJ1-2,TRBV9,TGTGCCAGCAGCCCAGGACTACAAAACTATGGCTACACCTTC,CASSPGLQNYGYTF
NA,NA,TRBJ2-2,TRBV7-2,TGTGCCAGCAGCCGCCTGAGCGGGGAGCTGTTTTTT,CASSRLSGELFF
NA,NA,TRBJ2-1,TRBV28,TGTGCCAGCACACTCGAGAGCTCCTACAATGAGCAGTTCTTC,CASTLESSYNEQFF
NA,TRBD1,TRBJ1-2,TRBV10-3,TGTGCCATCAGTGAGCCGGGACAGGGGGAGGAGGGCTACACCTTC,CAISEPGQGEEGYTF
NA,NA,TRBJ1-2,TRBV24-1,TGTGCCACCAGTGAACAAGGGGCGTCTGGCTACACCTTC,CATSEQGASGYTF
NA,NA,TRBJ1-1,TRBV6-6,TGTGCCAGCAGTACACCCCAGGGTTTTGACACTGAAGCTTTCTTT,CASSTPQGFDTEAFF
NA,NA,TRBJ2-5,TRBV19,TGTGCCAGTAGTCAGGGTAGTCAAGAGACCCAGTACTTC,CASSQGSQETQYF
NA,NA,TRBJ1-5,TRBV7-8,TGTGCCAGCAGCCCACAGCTCAATCAGCCCCAGCATTTT,CASSPQLNQPQHF
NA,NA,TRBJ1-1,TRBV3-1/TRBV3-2,TGTGCCAGCAGCCATGGGACATCCTACACTGAAGCTTTCTTT,CASSHGTSYTEAFF
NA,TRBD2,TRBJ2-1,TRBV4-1,TGCGCCAGCAGCCAAGACGTAAGCGGGGGGGGTAATGAGCAGTTCTTC,CASSQDVSGGGNEQFF